This record covers a single TCR beta chain. Its specific antigen is unknown. Within one base of it there is no much larger clone, and no base qualities were kept. The sample is drawn from a study of blood T cell repertoires in COVID-19 (dated by TCRdb to the early 2020s). Looking at the study overall: Samples from collaborators originated in the United States, Italy and Spain and spanned both the acute and convalescent phases of COVID-19. Nearly every sample came with metadata listing a de-identified subject ID, COVID-19 status, age in years and sex. The prospective study material was composed of cDNA or gDNA derived from T cells, B-cell-depleted T cells, or PBMCs. Deeply sampled blood TCRbeta repertoires from subjects exposed to, actively infected with, or recovered from COVID-19 were included in the dataset. The samples were drawn from the first 160 participants of the ongoing ImmuneRACE study and from some 1,300 subjects provided by 6 global collaborators. Where available, HLA class I and class II types were obtained from metadata supplied by the sample provider rather than from assay-based typing. The repertoires were made available in a free public database intended to serve as a resource for research on the immune response to SARS-CoV-2.

Results and caveats for the whole study, not just this receptor: How much clinical and demographic metadata was included differed by source and by participant, and the metadata was provided uncurated.

Each collaborating institution followed its own protocols to collect whole blood in K2EDTA tubes. For TCRbeta analysis, collaborator samples were shipped as frozen whole blood, as isolated PBMCs, or as DNA extracted from either sample type. From the cysteine up to the phenylalanine, the CDR3 has a length of 14 residues. The retained sequence is limited to the CDR3, 42 bases, with the frame set at the first base. From a lookup of the germline V gene (reference sequence), CDR1 and CDR2 are LNHDA and SQIVND. The V end loses 6 bases and the J end loses 3 bases, and a stretch of 15 bases separates them. The immunoSEQ Assay, a bias-controlled multiplex PCR, was used to amplify TCRbeta CDR3 regions from genomic DNA. Per the source publication's procedure: The number of nucleated cells in each sample was estimated by amplification of reference gene primers within the assay. To quantify the absolute abundance of each unique TCRbeta CDR3 rearrangement, sequence reads were collapsed and filtered. For each sample, productive Simpson clonality was calculated by taking the square root of Simpson's diversity index across productive rearrangements. The table comes from immuneACCESS by way of TCRdb, which keeps in-frame sequences with V and J called. Part of the clones is missing from these tables; in studies checked, under half for an unresolved V gene and the rest for unknown reasons. V and J calls and clone size follow that table, whereas D and trimming were derived from the DNA. Within this sample are 86,000 or so clones, with 75% to 95% of them counted one time only. The ten most abundant clones make up under 2% of the sample.

Sequenced input: peripheral blood. The chain is encoded by TRBV19 joined to TRBJ2-7; TRBD2 might be the D gene, on 6 matching bases. The receptor was derived from a woman aged 45 to 65 in a cohort sampled during active COVID-19. The nucleotide sequence is given as TGTGCCAGTAGACTGTCTAGCGCTGTCTACGAGCAGTACTTC. Its protein reads: CASRLSSAVYEQYF.